This TCR beta chain was recorded in a study of T cells in Graves' hyperthyroidism and ophthalmopathy. As to this clonotype: The antigen is not known.

The study left out patients who had uncontrolled infection, other autoimmune disease, pregnancy or lactation. In germline, CDR1 is SGHDN, CDR2 FVKESK. The V end lost 2 bases, the J end lost 10 bases, and 9 bases lay between the germline ends. CDR3 length equals 12 residues. Researchers took RNA transcripts and amplified the TCR beta CDR3 regions from them. First-round RT-PCR targeting the TCR CDR3 was performed with the HTBI primer set. MiXCR, run by TCRdb on the multiplex PCR reads, gives a single entry per CDR3 protein. The repertoire holds roughly 400,000 distinct CDR3 sequences, with around 15% as singletons. Study results and caveats: Ophthalmopathy, which appeared later, was predicted by the model a median about 6.8 months before onset.

The specimen was blood. This receptor was identified in a man aged 45 to 65 with Graves' ophthalmopathy. V usage is TRBV14 and J usage is TRBJ2-1; perhaps TRBD1 as D (5 bases). The CDR3 region has the DNA TGTGCCAGCAGCCAACAGGGCTTCGAGCAGTTCTTC. Protein product: CASSQQGFEQFF.